This TCR beta chain was recorded in a study of cytomegalovirus exposure and HLA in healthy donors. Study-wide findings and caveats: V segments that were indistinguishable, TRBV6-2 and TRBV6-3 among them, were omitted from analysis.

The V gene's germline CDR1 is SGHTS and CDR2 YDEGEE. With 4 bases removed from V and 2 bases from J, the gap between germline ends came to 9 bases. CDR3 length: 13 residues. On this clone itself: Its matching antigen is unknown.

Both 60 Vbeta primers and 13 Jbeta primers went into the PCR. This table comes from immunoSEQ multiplex PCR, and its TCRdb copy is limited to in-frame clones, with some not included. The table lists 150,000 to 190,000 clones, around 82% of them singletons. Healthy bone marrow donors supplied every sample. This TCR was sampled from a woman between 50 and 59 years old in good health and CMV-seropositive. J is TRBJ1-1 and V is TRBV5-8; TRBD1 might be the D (5 bases). The source material was PBMCs. The CDR3 DNA is TGTGCCAGCAGCCAAGACAGAAACACTGAAGCTTTCTTT. Translated: CASSQDRNTEAFF.